One and the same sample provided the 22 T cell receptor beta chains below, sequenced in a study of cytomegalovirus exposure and HLA in healthy donors. Vbeta (60) and Jbeta (13) primers were used in the PCR. TCRdb keeps only in-frame clones here, not all; method: immunoSEQ multiplex PCR. This sample's table reports around 100,000 clones. Sequencing was carried out using PBMCs. The receptors originated from a young man in good health and CMV-seronegative.

This chain connects TRBV30 to TRBJ1-2, with D perhaps TRBD1 (5 bases). The CDR3 is made up of 13 amino acids. V shed 1 base and J shed 3 bases, with 9 bases lying between them. The germline CDR1 and CDR2 sequences are GTSNPN and SVGIG (reference sequence). CDR3 in amino acids: CAWSEDSYYGYTF. In DNA form, the CDR3 reads TGTGCCTGGAGTGAAGACAGCTACTATGGCTACACCTTC. The variable domain in full, completed from reference TRBV30 and TRBJ1-2, reads SQTIHQWPATLVQPVGSPLSLECTVEGTSNPNLYWYRQAAGRGLQLLFYSVGIGQISSEVPQNLSASRPQDRQFILSSKKLLLSDSGFYLCAWSEDSYYGYTFGSGTRLTVV.

The CDR3 DNA reads TGTGCCAGCAGTGACAGGGGACAGGGGGCAGCTGCTTTCTTT. Its translation is CASSDRGQGAAAFF. The chain links TRBV6-1 to TRBJ1-1, with TRBD1 identical over 12 bases. Per the germline V gene, CDR1 is MNHNS and CDR2 is SASEGT. The V gene end was trimmed by 3 bases and the J gene end by 11 bases; junction bases not matched to a gene: 7. This CDR3 comprises 14 residues.

The chain recombines TRBV30 with TRBJ2-5; no reliable D call. This CDR3 comprises 13 residues. V lost 2 bases, J lost 4 bases, and 11 bases lay in between. Germline V CDR1 and CDR2: GTSNPN, SVGIG (reference sequence). The CDR3 reads CAWSPFAAETQYF. The CDR3 DNA follows: TGTGCCTGGAGTCCGTTTGCGGCAGAGACCCAGTACTTC.

The chain recombines TRBV5-1 with TRBJ2-1; a weak D match, TRBD1 (6 bases). V was clipped by 0 bases and J by 0 bases, with 13 bases between them. Looked up from germline, CDR1 is SGHRS and CDR2 is YFSETQ. This CDR3 region has 17 residues. CDR3 sequence (DNA): TGCGCCAGCAGCTTGGAAACAGGGTCTTACTCCTACAATGAGCAGTTCTTC. Translating it yields CASSLETGSYSYNEQFF.

This chain connects TRBV7-6 to TRBJ1-1, with TRBD1 matching 9 bases. Trimming cost V 5 bases and J 5 bases; bases outside gene matches: 9. The CDR3 length is 15 residues. Germline-derived CDR1 and CDR2 are SGHVS and FNYEAQ. CDR3 sequence (DNA): TGTGCCAGCAGCGACATAACAGGGGGCCGGACTGAAGCTTTCTTT. Translating gives CASSDITGGRTEAFF.

The chain joins TRBV5-6 to TRBJ2-1, with 9 positions matching TRBD1. The germline V gene encodes CDR1 SGHDT and CDR2 YYEEEE. V lost 4 bases and J lost 10; bases outside the gene matches: 18. The CDR3 spans 17 residues. The CDR3 reads CASSPNYRGRIRMEQFF. The CDR3 DNA reads as TGTGCCAGCAGCCCAAATTACAGGGGGCGCATTCGGATGGAGCAGTTCTTC.

The rearrangement links TRBV4-1 to TRBJ2-2; 8 nucleotides agree with TRBD1. Germline CDR1 is MGHRA and CDR2 is YSYEKL. V shed 7 bases, J shed 7 bases, and the junction held 11 bases outside the gene matches. CDR3 length: 15 residues. This chain's CDR3 is CASTPGRGHVGELFF. The DNA for the CDR3 is TGCGCCAGCACCCCTGGCAGGGGGCATGTCGGGGAGCTGTTTTTT.

V usage is TRBV10-3 and J usage is TRBJ1-1; D gene ambiguous. The length of the CDR3 is 12 residues. Trimming removed 5 bases at V and 7 bases at J, with 11 bases between. Looked up from germline, CDR1 is ENHRY and CDR2 is SYGVKD. CDR3 region: CAISSLAGEAFF. The CDR3 nucleotides are TGTGCCATCAGTTCCCTGGCGGGTGAAGCTTTCTTT.

This chain links TRBV2 with TRBJ2-5, with 7 bases identical to TRBD1. The CDR3 covers 13 residues. Germline CDR1 SNHLY, CDR2 FYNNEI. Trimming took 6 bases from V and 1 from J; bases not matched to a gene: 2. The CDR3 spells CASRGDSQETQYF. For the CDR3, the DNA is TGTGCCAGCAGAGGGGACAGCCAAGAGACCCAGTACTTC.

The chain carries TRBV28 and TRBJ1-2; TRBD1 agrees at 9 bases. The junction had 10 bases not matched to a gene; V was cut back by 4 bases and J by 4 bases. CDR3 length equals 16 residues. Germline V gene sequence: CDR1 MDHEN, CDR2 SYDVKM. CDR3 protein: CASSSPRQGDLYGYTF. The DNA of the CDR3 is TGTGCCAGCAGTTCCCCCCGACAGGGGGATCTCTATGGCTACACCTTC.

The chain has TRBV5-8 and TRBJ1-5; no clear D. This CDR3 spans 13 amino acids. Trimming took 4 bases from V and 1 from J, leaving 6 bases between them. Germline V lookup: CDR1 SGHTS, CDR2 YDEGEE. The CDR3 bases are TGTGCCAGCAGCGGGCAAAGCAATCAGCCCCAGCATTTT. Translated: CASSGQSNQPQHF.

The chain couples TRBV7-2 to TRBJ1-1, with 9 bases matching TRBD1. V shed 4 bases, J shed 4 bases, and the junction held 10 bases outside the gene matches. CDR3 size: 16 residues. Germline CDR1 reads SGHTA; CDR2 reads FQGNSA. This CDR3 reads CASSSDRGWGSTEAFF. The CDR3 DNA reads as TGTGCCAGCAGCTCAGACAGGGGGTGGGGTAGCACTGAAGCTTTCTTT. Combining the CDR3 with reference TRBV7-2 and TRBJ1-1 gives the whole variable domain GAGVSQSPSNKVTEKGKDVELRCDPISGHTALYWYRQSLGQGLEFLIYFQGNSAPDKSGLPSDRFSAERTGGSVSTLTIQRTQQEDSAVYLCASSSDRGWGSTEAFFGQGTRLTVV.

The chain is built from TRBV7-3 and TRBJ1-2, with 12 bases lining up with TRBD1. This CDR3 region has 15 residues. V trimming: 5 bases; J trimming: 5 bases; junction bases outside the gene matches: 6. Germline CDR1 and CDR2: SGHTA and FQGTGA. CDR3 region: CASSPGTGGQYGYTF. The CDR3 DNA reads as TGTGCCAGCAGCCCAGGGACAGGGGGCCAGTATGGCTACACCTTC.

The J gene is TRBJ1-3, the V gene TRBV13, with a weak D call TRBD1 (5 bases). Deletions cut 4 bases from V and 2 bases from J, with 12 bases between. Germline V lookup: CDR1 PRHDT, CDR2 FYEKMQ (reference sequence). The CDR3 is 15 amino acids. CDR3 in DNA: TGTGCCAGCAGCTGGGGTAGGGGTCCTGGAAACACCATATATTTT. Its protein is CASSWGRGPGNTIYF.

The rearrangement uses TRBV7-9 and TRBJ2-5; 11 nucleotides line up with TRBD1. CDR3 length equals 14 residues. Germline V CDR1 and CDR2: SEHNR, FQNEAQ (reference sequence). V was clipped by 8 bases and J by 11 bases; unmatched bases: 13. The CDR3 bases are TGTGCCAGCTTCCCGGGACAGGGGGTAGGAGAGCAGTACTTC. It specifies CASFPGQGVGEQYF.

V gene TRBV5-4 combines with J gene TRBJ2-2, with 12 bases that match TRBD1. CDR3 length: 16 amino acids. CDR1 is SGHNT, CDR2 YYREEE, per germline (reference sequence). Unmatched junction bases numbered 8, after V lost 4 bases and J lost 7 bases. The CDR3 region is CASSKPGQGAIGELFF. The DNA for the CDR3 is TGTGCCAGCAGCAAACCGGGACAGGGGGCAATCGGGGAGCTGTTTTTT. The whole variable domain, remainder taken from reference TRBV5-4 and TRBJ2-2, is ETGVTQSPTHLIKTRGQQVTLRCSSQSGHNTVSWYQQALGQGPQFIFQYYREEENGRGNFPPRFSGLQFPNYSSELNVNALELDDSALYLCASSKPGQGAIGELFFGEGSRLTVL.

V usage is TRBV27 and J usage is TRBJ2-4; 9 nucleotides align to TRBD1. The CDR3 extends over 16 amino acids. Trimming removed 6 bases from V and 1 base from J; junction bases left unmatched: 7. The germline CDR1 and CDR2 sequences are MNHEY and SMNVEV (reference sequence). For the CDR3, the DNA is TGTGCCAGCAGCCCCTACAGGGGGCTGGCCAAAAACATTCAGTACTTC. It encodes CASSPYRGLAKNIQYF.

The chain is built from TRBV5-6 and TRBJ1-1; 8 bases are a match to TRBD1. From germline, CDR1 is SGHDT and CDR2 YYEEEE. The CDR3 sequence is 18 residues long. J was trimmed by 4 bases and V by 3 bases; bases with no gene match: 17. The CDR3 is CASSWGGRGRENPTEAFF. The CDR3 DNA follows: TGTGCCAGCAGCTGGGGGGGCAGGGGGCGCGAAAACCCCACTGAAGCTTTCTTT.

The V and J genes are TRBV7-8 and TRBJ1-2, with D possibly matching TRBD1 (5 bases). Trimming left V 1 base short and J 7 bases short, with 19 bases between. The CDR3 is made up of 16 amino acids. Looked up from germline, CDR1 is SGHVS and CDR2 is FQNEAQ. CDR3 sequence: CASSLVRQGGEGGYTF. CDR3 sequence (DNA): TGTGCCAGCAGCTTAGTCCGGCAGGGCGGGGAGGGTGGCTACACCTTC. Drawing the rest from reference TRBV7-8 and TRBJ1-2, the complete variable domain is GAGVSQSPRYKVAKRGQDVALRCDPISGHVSLFWYQQALGQGPEFLTYFQNEAQLDKSGLPSDRFFAERPEGSVSTLKIQRTQQEDSAVYLCASSLVRQGGEGGYTFGSGTRLTVV.

CDR3 sequence reads: CSVDRDRNTEAFF. The CDR3 bases are TGCAGCGTGGACCGGGACAGGAACACTGAAGCTTTCTTT. This chain links TRBV29-1 with TRBJ1-1, with 7 bases identical to TRBD1. Germline loops: CDR1 SQVTM, CDR2 ANQGSEA. Trimming took 6 bases from V and 1 from J; bases not matched to a gene: 5. CDR3 length: 13 amino acids. Variable domain in full (rest from reference TRBV29-1 and TRBJ1-1): SAVISQKPSRDICQRGTSLTIQCQVDSQVTMMFWYRQQPGQSLTLIATANQGSEATYESGFVIDKFPISRPNLTFSTLTVSNMSPEDSSIYLCSVDRDRNTEAFFGQGTRLTVV.

The genes are TRBV27 and TRBJ1-2; 7 bases are a match to TRBD1. This CDR3 is built from 14 residues. The V segment lost 4 bases and the J segment 4 bases; nucleotides outside the gene matches: 6. The germline gives CDR1 MNHEY, CDR2 SMNVEV (reference sequence). For the CDR3, the DNA is TGTGCCAGCAGTTCCACGACAGGGATCTATGGCTACACCTTC. This gives the protein CASSSTTGIYGYTF.

The chain has TRBV6-6 and TRBJ1-6; tentatively, D is TRBD1 (5 bases). Germline-derived CDR1 and CDR2 are MNHNY and SVGAGI (reference sequence). Between the trimmed V and J ends, which lost 6 bases and 0 bases, there was a span of 12 bases. The CDR3 length is 16 residues. The CDR3 DNA follows: TGTGCCAGCAGACCGGGACTGAGCTCCTATAATTCACCCCTCCACTTT. It codes for CASRPGLSSYNSPLHF.